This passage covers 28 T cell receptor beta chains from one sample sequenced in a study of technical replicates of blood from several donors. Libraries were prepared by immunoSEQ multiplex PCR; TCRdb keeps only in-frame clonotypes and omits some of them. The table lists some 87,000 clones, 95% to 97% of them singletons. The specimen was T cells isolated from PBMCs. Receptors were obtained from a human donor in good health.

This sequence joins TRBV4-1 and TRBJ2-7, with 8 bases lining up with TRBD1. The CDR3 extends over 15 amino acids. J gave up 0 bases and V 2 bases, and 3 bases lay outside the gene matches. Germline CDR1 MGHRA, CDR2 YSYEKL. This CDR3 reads CASSQTGGISYEQYF. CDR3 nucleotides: TGCGCCAGCAGCCAAACAGGGGGGATCTCCTACGAGCAGTACTTC.

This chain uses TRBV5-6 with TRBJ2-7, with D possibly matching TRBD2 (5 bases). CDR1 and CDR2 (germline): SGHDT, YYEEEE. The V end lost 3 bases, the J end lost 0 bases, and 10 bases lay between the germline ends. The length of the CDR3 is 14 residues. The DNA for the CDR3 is TGTGCCAGCAGCTGGACTTCGAGCTCCTACGAGCAGTACTTC. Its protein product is CASSWTSSSYEQYF.

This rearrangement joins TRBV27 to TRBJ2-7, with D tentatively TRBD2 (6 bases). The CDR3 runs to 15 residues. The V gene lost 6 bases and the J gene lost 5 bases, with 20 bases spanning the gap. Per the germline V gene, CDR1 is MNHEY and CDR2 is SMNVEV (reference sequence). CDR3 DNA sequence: TGTGCCAGCAGCCCCCTCTTGGAGCGGGTGAACGAGCAGTACTTC. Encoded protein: CASSPLLERVNEQYF.

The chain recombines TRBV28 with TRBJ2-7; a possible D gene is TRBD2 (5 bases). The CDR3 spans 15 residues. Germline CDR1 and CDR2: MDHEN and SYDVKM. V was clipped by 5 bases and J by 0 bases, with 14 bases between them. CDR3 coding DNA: TGTGCCAGCAGTGCCTCTCAGAGGGTCTCCTACGAGCAGTACTTC. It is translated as CASSASQRVSYEQYF.

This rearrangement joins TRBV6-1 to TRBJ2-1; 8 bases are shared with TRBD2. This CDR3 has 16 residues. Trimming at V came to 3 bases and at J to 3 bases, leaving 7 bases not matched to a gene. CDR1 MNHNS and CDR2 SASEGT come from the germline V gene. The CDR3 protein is CASSDYQRERYNEQFF. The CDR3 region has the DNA TGTGCCAGCAGTGATTATCAGCGGGAGCGCTACAATGAGCAGTTCTTC.

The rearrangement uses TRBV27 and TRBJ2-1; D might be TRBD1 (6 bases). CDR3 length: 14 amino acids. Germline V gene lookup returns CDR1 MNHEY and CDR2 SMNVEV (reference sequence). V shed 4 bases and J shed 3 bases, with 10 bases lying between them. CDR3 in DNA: TGTGCCAGCAGTTCGCGGACAGTCTACAATGAGCAGTTCTTC. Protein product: CASSSRTVYNEQFF.

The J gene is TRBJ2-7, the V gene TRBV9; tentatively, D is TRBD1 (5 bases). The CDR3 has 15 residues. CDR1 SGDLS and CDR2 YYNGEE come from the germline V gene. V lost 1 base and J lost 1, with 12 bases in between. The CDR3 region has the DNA TGTGCCAGCAGCGTAAGCCAGGGTTCTTCCTACGAGCAGTACTTC. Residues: CASSVSQGSSYEQYF. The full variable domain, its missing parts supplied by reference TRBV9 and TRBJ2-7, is DSGVTQTPKHLITATGQRVTLRCSPRSGDLSVYWYQQSLDQGLQFLIQYYNGEERAKGNILERFSAQQFPDLHSELNLSSLELGDSALYFCASSVSQGSSYEQYFGPGTRLTVT.

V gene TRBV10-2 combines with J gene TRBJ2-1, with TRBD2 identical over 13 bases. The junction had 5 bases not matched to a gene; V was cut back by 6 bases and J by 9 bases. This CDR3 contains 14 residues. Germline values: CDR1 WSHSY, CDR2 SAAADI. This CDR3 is CASRTGLAGSEQFF. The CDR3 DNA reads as TGCGCCAGCAGGACGGGACTAGCGGGGTCTGAGCAGTTCTTC.

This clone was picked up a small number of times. The CDR3 nucleotides read TGTGCCAGCAGGTTAAGCAGCGGAGGCTCCTACGAGCAGTACTTC. Encoded protein: CASRLSSGGSYEQYF. The rearrangement joins TRBV5-6 to TRBJ2-7; D might be TRBD2 (5 bases). Trimming pared 5 bases from V and 0 bases from J, leaving 15 bases between. Germline CDR1 and CDR2: SGHDT and YYEEEE. The CDR3 is made up of 15 amino acids.

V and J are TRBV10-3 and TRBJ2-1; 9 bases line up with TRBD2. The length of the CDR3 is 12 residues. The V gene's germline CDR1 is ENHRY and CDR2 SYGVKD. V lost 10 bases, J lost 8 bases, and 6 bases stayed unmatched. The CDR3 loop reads CATTSGADEQFF. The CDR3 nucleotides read TGTGCCACGACTAGCGGAGCGGATGAGCAGTTCTTC.

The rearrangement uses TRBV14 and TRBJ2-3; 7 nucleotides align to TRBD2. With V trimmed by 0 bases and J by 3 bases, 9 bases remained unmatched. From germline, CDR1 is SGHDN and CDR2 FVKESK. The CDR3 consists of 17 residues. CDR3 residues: CASSQEAPGGPTDTQYF. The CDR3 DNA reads TGTGCCAGCAGCCAAGAAGCCCCGGGAGGCCCTACAGATACGCAGTATTTT.

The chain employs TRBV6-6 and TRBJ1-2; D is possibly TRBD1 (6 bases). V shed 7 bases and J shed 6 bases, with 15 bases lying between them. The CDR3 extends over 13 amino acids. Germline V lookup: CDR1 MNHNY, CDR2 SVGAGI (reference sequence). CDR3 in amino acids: CASTHTGSDGYTF. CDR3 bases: TGTGCCAGCACTCATACAGGGTCAGATGGCTACACCTTC.

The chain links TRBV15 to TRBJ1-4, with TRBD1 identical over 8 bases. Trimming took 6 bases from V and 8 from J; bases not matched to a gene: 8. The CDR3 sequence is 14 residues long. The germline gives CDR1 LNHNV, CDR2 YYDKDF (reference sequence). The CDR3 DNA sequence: TGTGCCACCAGGACCGGACAGGGTAGCGAAAAACTGTTTTTT. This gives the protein CATRTGQGSEKLFF.

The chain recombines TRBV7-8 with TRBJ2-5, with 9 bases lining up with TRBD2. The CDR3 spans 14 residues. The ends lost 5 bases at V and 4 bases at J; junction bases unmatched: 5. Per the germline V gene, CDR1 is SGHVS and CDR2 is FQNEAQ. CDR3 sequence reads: CASSQLAGAETQYF. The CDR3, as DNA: TGTGCCAGCAGCCAATTAGCGGGAGCAGAGACCCAGTACTTC.

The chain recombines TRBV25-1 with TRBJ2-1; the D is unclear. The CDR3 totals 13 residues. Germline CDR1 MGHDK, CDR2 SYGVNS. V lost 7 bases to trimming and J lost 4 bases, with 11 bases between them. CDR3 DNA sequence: TGTGCCAGCACCCCGGTCGCTTACAATGAGCAGTTCTTC. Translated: CASTPVAYNEQFF.

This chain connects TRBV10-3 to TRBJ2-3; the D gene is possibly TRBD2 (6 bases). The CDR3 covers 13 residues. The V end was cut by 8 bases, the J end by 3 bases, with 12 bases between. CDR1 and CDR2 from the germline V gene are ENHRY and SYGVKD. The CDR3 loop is CAILRDSTDTQYF. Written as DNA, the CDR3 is TGTGCCATCCTCCGGGACTCTACAGATACGCAGTATTTT.

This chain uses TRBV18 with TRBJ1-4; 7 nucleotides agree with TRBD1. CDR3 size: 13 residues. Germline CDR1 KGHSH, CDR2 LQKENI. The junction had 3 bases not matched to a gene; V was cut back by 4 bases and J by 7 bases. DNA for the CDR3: TGTGCCAGCTCACGGGACAGTGGTGAAAAACTGTTTTTT. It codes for CASSRDSGEKLFF.

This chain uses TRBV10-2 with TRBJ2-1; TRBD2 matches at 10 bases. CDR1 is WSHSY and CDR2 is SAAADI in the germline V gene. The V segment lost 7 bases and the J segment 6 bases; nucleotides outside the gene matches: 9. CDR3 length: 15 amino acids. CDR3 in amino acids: CASTGLAETLNEQFF. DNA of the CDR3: TGCGCCAGCACCGGACTAGCGGAGACTCTCAATGAGCAGTTCTTC.

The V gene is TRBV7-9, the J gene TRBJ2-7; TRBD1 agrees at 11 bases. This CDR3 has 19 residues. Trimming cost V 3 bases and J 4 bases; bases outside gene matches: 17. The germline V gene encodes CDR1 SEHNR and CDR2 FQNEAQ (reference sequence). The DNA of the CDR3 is TGTGCCAGCAGCTTTCCCTCGGACAGGGGGCGCGGGGTGGGGTACGAGCAGTACTTC. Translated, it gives CASSFPSDRGRGVGYEQYF.

CDR3 sequence (DNA): TGTGCCAGCAGCCCTCAGGGGCGCGGGTACGAGCAGTACTTC. Amino acid sequence: CASSPQGRGYEQYF. This chain joins TRBV7-9 and TRBJ2-7; D possibly corresponds to TRBD1 (6 bases). Germline values: CDR1 SEHNR, CDR2 FQNEAQ (reference sequence). V lost 5 bases to trimming and J lost 4 bases, with 15 bases between them. The CDR3 is 14 amino acids.

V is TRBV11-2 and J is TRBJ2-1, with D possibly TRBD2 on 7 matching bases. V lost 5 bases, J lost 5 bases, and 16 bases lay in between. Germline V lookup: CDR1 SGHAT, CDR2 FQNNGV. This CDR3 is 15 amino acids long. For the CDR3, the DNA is TGTGCCAGCAGCACCCCTGTGGGGGGGCACAATGAGCAGTTCTTC. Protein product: CASSTPVGGHNEQFF. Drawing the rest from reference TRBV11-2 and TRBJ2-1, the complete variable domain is EAGVAQSPRYKIIEKRQSVAFWCNPISGHATLYWYQQILGQGPKLLIQFQNNGVVDDSQLPKDRFSAERLKGVDSTLKIQPAKLEDSAVYLCASSTPVGGHNEQFFGPGTRLTVL.

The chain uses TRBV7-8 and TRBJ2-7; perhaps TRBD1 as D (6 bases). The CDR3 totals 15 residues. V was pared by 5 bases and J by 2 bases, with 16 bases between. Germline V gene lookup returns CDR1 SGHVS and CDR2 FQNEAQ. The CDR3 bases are TGTGCCAGCAGCCCGTACAGGGTCGCGCCCTACGAGCAGTACTTC. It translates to CASSPYRVAPYEQYF.

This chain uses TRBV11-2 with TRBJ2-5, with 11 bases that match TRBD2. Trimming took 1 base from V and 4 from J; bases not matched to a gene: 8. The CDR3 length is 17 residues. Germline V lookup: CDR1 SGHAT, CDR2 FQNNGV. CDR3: CASSLVVGLAGGETQYF. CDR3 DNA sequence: TGTGCCAGCAGCTTAGTAGTAGGGCTAGCGGGAGGAGAGACCCAGTACTTC.

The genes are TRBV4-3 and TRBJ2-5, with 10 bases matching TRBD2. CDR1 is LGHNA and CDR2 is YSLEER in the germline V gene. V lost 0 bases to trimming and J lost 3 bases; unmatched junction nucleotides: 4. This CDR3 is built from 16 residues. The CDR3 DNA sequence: TGCGCCAGCAGCCAAGATCCCAGCGGGAGGGAAGAGACCCAGTACTTC. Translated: CASSQDPSGREETQYF.

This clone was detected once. The CDR3 nucleotides read TGCAGCGTTGGTGGACTAGGAGGGTACAATGAGCAGTTCTTC. This gives the protein CSVGGLGGYNEQFF. The chain links TRBV29-1 to TRBJ2-1; 7 nucleotides align to TRBD2. The CDR3 extends over 14 amino acids. After removal of 4 bases from V and 4 bases from J, the junction contained 7 bases not matched to a gene. Germline CDR1 SQVTM, CDR2 ANQGSEA.

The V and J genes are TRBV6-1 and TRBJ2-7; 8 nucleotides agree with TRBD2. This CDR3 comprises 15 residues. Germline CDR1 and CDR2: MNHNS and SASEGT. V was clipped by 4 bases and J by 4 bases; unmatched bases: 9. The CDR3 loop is CASSAQREREYEQYF. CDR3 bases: TGTGCCAGCAGTGCCCAGCGGGAGCGTGAATACGAGCAGTACTTC.

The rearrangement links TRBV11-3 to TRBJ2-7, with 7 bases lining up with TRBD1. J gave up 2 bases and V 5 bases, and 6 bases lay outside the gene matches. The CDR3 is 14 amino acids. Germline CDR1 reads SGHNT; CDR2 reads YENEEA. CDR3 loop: CASSARQGTYEQYF. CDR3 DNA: TGTGCCAGCAGCGCTCGACAGGGAACCTACGAGCAGTACTTC.

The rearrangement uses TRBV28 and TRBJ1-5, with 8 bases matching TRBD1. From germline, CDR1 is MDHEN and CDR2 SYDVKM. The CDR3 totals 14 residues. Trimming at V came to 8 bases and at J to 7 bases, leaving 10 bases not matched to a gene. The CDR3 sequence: CASLTRQGRQPQHF. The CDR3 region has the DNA TGTGCCAGCCTAACTAGACAGGGGAGACAGCCCCAGCATTTT.